These 28 T cell receptor beta chains were all obtained from the same sample, sequenced in a study of blood T cell repertoires in COVID-19. The protocol was immunoSEQ multiplex PCR, while the TCRdb copy is restricted to in-frame clones and leaves out a portion. Of 150,000 to 200,000 clones detected, 84% appear once; the ten largest clones hold around an eighth. Sequenced sample: peripheral blood. The receptors stem from a man aged 25-45 years with active or convalescent COVID-19.

The J gene is TRBJ1-1, the V gene TRBV11-1; D call uncertain. V was cut by 5 bases and J by 3 bases, with 16 bases left in between. Germline CDR1 is SGHAT and CDR2 is FQDESV (reference sequence). The CDR3 loop spans 15 amino acids. Written as DNA, the CDR3 is TGTGCCAGCAGCAGCAGACCCGGGAGCGACACTGAAGCTTTCTTT. Protein product: CASSSRPGSDTEAFF.

The V call is TRBV12-5, the J call TRBJ2-5, with TRBD2 matching 7 bases. The germline gives CDR1 LGHNT, CDR2 FRNRAP. Trimming cost V 0 bases and J 7 bases; bases outside gene matches: 11. The CDR3 runs 16 residues. The CDR3 region is CASGLVVGLRKATQYF. As DNA, the CDR3 is TGTGCTAGTGGTTTGGTTGTGGGACTAAGGAAAGCGACCCAGTACTTC.

The rearrangement joins TRBV27 to TRBJ2-3, with TRBD2 as a possible D gene (6 bases). In germline, CDR1 is MNHEY, CDR2 SMNVEV (reference sequence). Trimming left V 6 bases short and J 1 base short, with 14 bases between. The CDR3 spans 15 residues. CDR3 DNA: TGTGCCAGCAGCCCGGGACTCTTCGGCACAGATACGCAGTATTTT. Encoded protein: CASSPGLFGTDTQYF.

The V and J genes are TRBV27 and TRBJ2-7; D is perhaps TRBD2 (5 bases). Trimming took 7 bases from V and 7 from J, leaving 14 bases between them. The germline V gene has CDR1 MNHEY and CDR2 SMNVEV (reference sequence). This CDR3 contains 12 residues. The chain's CDR3 is CASKSGPGEQYV. In DNA, the CDR3 is TGTGCCAGCAAGTCAGGCCCGGGGGAGCAGTACGTC.

The chain joins TRBV18 to TRBJ1-1; D possibly corresponds to TRBD1 (5 bases). Germline CDR1 reads KGHSH; CDR2 reads LQKENI. The CDR3 is 13 residues long. The germline V and J ends were trimmed by 2 bases and 6 bases, with 10 bases remaining between them. This chain's CDR3 is CASSPTRAPEAFF. Written as DNA, the CDR3 is TGTGCCAGCTCACCAACCAGGGCCCCTGAAGCTTTCTTT.

The chain combines TRBV18 with TRBJ1-2, with 8 bases lining up with TRBD1. The V segment lost 3 bases and the J segment 6 bases; nucleotides outside the gene matches: 6. Germline CDR1 KGHSH, CDR2 LQKENI. This CDR3 spans 14 amino acids. CDR3 loop: CASSPETGVDGYTF. The CDR3 DNA reads as TGTGCCAGCTCACCGGAGACAGGGGTTGATGGCTACACCTTC.

This rearrangement joins TRBV5-8 to TRBJ1-5; D remains unclear. Looked up from germline, CDR1 is SGHTS and CDR2 is YDEGEE. The CDR3 is made up of 15 amino acids. V was clipped by 4 bases and J by 2 bases, with 13 bases between them. CDR3: CASSPSGFGNQPQHF. In DNA, the CDR3 is TGTGCCAGCAGCCCCTCGGGGTTTGGCAATCAGCCCCAGCATTTT.

This clone was found once. The rearrangement links TRBV7-2 to TRBJ1-3, with TRBD1 matching over 10 bases. This CDR3 has 17 residues. Germline-derived CDR1 and CDR2 are SGHTA and FQGNSA. Losses at the gene ends were 3 bases for V and 3 bases for J; bases not matched to a gene: 8. CDR3 region: CASSFRYGQGVGNTIYF. CDR3 coding DNA: TGTGCCAGCAGCTTCCGCTACGGACAGGGGGTTGGAAACACCATATATTTT.

In this sample, this clone turned up once. This sequence joins TRBV28 and TRBJ1-6; the D is unclear. V lost 5 bases and J lost 2, with 13 bases in between. Germline V gives CDR1 MDHEN, CDR2 SYDVKM. This CDR3 spans 16 amino acids. This CDR3 is CASSIKRTAYNSPLHF. CDR3 coding DNA: TGTGCCAGCAGTATAAAACGTACGGCCTATAATTCACCCCTCCACTTT.

This chain uses TRBV5-1 with TRBJ1-4, with 9 bases aligning to TRBD1. This CDR3 contains 13 residues. V was pared by 5 bases and J by 8 bases, with 4 bases of the junction left unmatched. Germline loops: CDR1 SGHRS, CDR2 YFSETQ. The CDR3, as DNA: TGCGCCAGCAGACGGGACAGGGACGAAAAACTGTTTTTT. This sequence encodes CASRRDRDEKLFF.

The chain recombines TRBV7-9 with TRBJ2-3; unclear D gene. V was clipped by 5 bases and J by 4 bases, with 10 bases between them. The CDR3 runs to 13 residues. Per the germline V gene, CDR1 is SEHNR and CDR2 is FQNEAQ (reference sequence). DNA of the CDR3: TGTGCCAGCAGCCCCCCCAATCCAGATACGCAGTATTTT. This translates into CASSPPNPDTQYF.

The chain has TRBV14 and TRBJ1-3, with D possibly TRBD1 on 6 matching bases. This CDR3 comprises 19 residues. Germline-derived CDR1 and CDR2 are SGHDN and FVKESK. The V end was cut by 4 bases, the J end by 0 bases, with 22 bases between. The CDR3: CASSRSTFYVGGSGNTIYF. CDR3 DNA: TGTGCCAGCAGCCGATCAACCTTCTATGTAGGGGGCTCTGGAAACACCATATATTTT.

The chain couples TRBV18 to TRBJ2-3, with TRBD2 as a possible D gene (5 bases). CDR3 size: 14 residues. Trimming took 10 bases from V and 1 from J, leaving 15 bases between them. CDR1 and CDR2 (germline): KGHSH, LQKENI. The DNA of the CDR3 is TGTGCCACCTGCCCGCGAGGGCGCACAGATACGCAGTATTTT. It is translated as CATCPRGRTDTQYF.

The chain joins TRBV19 to TRBJ1-1; 10 bases fit TRBD1. The V and J ends lost 3 bases and 9 bases, in that order; junction bases with no gene match: 4. CDR3 size: 13 residues. From germline, CDR1 is LNHDA and CDR2 SQIVND (reference sequence). As DNA, the CDR3 is TGTGCCAGTAGTATTTGGGGACAGGGGAAAGCTTTCTTT. Its translation: CASSIWGQGKAFF.

The gene calls are TRBV27 and TRBJ2-4, with D possibly being TRBD1 (5 bases). Between the trimmed V and J ends, which lost 3 bases and 1 base, there was a span of 7 bases. Germline lookup yields CDR1 MNHEY and CDR2 SMNVEV (reference sequence). The CDR3 runs to 14 residues. CDR3 nucleotide sequence: TGTGCCAGCAGTTTCAGGGCGGCCAAAAACATTCAGTACTTC. Encoded protein: CASSFRAAKNIQYF.

The gene calls are TRBV2 and TRBJ2-7, with 8 nucleotides matching TRBD1. CDR1 SNHLY and CDR2 FYNNEI come from the germline V gene. The CDR3 totals 18 residues. CDR3 DNA: TGTGCCAGCAGTGCGTCCCGGGACAGGCAGGGTAGACTCTACGAACAGTACGTC. This translates into CASSASRDRQGRLYEQYV.

J is TRBJ1-3 and V is TRBV5-1; possible D gene TRBD1, 5 bases. The CDR3 covers 12 residues. Germline V gene lookup returns CDR1 SGHRS and CDR2 YFSETQ. V was pared by 5 bases and J by 7 bases, with 10 bases between. For the CDR3, the DNA is TGCGCCAGCAGTTCGGAGGGGAACACCATATATTTT. Amino acid sequence: CASSSEGNTIYF.

J is TRBJ2-2 and V is TRBV5-1; TRBD2 might be the D (7 bases). Germline CDR1 SGHRS, CDR2 YFSETQ. The CDR3 runs to 16 residues. V dropped 0 bases and J dropped 1 base, with 10 bases sitting between them. CDR3 protein: CASSLGGGKNTGELFF. The CDR3 coding sequence is TGCGCCAGCAGCTTGGGCGGGGGCAAGAACACCGGGGAGCTGTTTTTT.

This chain connects TRBV28 to TRBJ2-7; 7 bases map to TRBD1. V lost 6 bases and J lost 0; bases outside the gene matches: 8. The germline CDR1 and CDR2 sequences are MDHEN and SYDVKM. The CDR3 extends over 15 amino acids. The CDR3 nucleotides read TGTGCCAGCAGCCCGGGACAGCTCTTCTCCTACGAGCAGTACTTC. Amino acid sequence: CASSPGQLFSYEQYF.

The chain joins TRBV18 to TRBJ1-1; 9 positions match TRBD1. V lost 4 bases and J lost 8; bases outside the gene matches: 14. Germline-derived CDR1 and CDR2 are KGHSH and LQKENI. The CDR3 covers 16 residues. The CDR3 DNA reads as TGTGCCAGCTCACTTGCCAACTTCGACAGGGGGGACGAAGCTTTCTTT. Its protein is CASSLANFDRGDEAFF.

The chain combines TRBV24-1 with TRBJ1-5; no firm D call. Germline loops: CDR1 KGHDR, CDR2 SFDVKD. Between the trimmed V and J ends, which lost 3 bases and 4 bases, there was a span of 3 bases. The CDR3 runs to 12 residues. Here the CDR3 DNA reads TGTGCCACCAGTGATCGGAATCAGCCCCAGCATTTT. This gives the protein CATSDRNQPQHF.

The chain uses TRBV6-5 and TRBJ2-3; D perhaps matches TRBD1 (5 bases). The CDR3 length is 13 residues. Trimming pared 3 bases from V and 5 bases from J, leaving 9 bases between. The germline V gene encodes CDR1 MNHEY and CDR2 SVGAGI. This chain's CDR3 is CASSYNRGDTQYF. Here the CDR3 DNA reads TGTGCCAGCAGTTATAATAGGGGAGATACGCAGTATTTT.

This chain uses TRBV28 with TRBJ1-1; 7 positions agree with TRBD1. The germline CDR1 and CDR2 sequences are MDHEN and SYDVKM. The CDR3 covers 13 residues. Trimming removed 4 bases from V and 8 bases from J; junction bases left unmatched: 7. The CDR3 DNA reads TGTGCCAGCAGTTCCCCGGGACAGTTGGAAGCTTTCTTT. It encodes CASSSPGQLEAFF. The whole variable domain, filled in from reference TRBV28 and TRBJ1-1, reads DVKVTQSSRYLVKRTGEKVFLECVQDMDHENMFWYRQDPGLGLRLIYFSYDVKMKEKGDIPEGYSVSREKKERFSLILESASTNQTSMYLCASSSPGQLEAFFGQGTRLTVV.

The J gene is TRBJ2-3, the V gene TRBV5-4, with 10 bases aligning to TRBD2. This CDR3 spans 19 amino acids. Looked up from germline, CDR1 is SGHNT and CDR2 is YYREEE (reference sequence). The V and J ends lost 1 base and 2 bases, in that order; junction bases with no gene match: 13. As DNA, the CDR3 is TGTGCCAGCAGCTTGCGCCTAAGCGGGGGGGCCGGTTCCACAGATACGCAGTATTTT. This encodes CASSLRLSGGAGSTDTQYF.

The rearrangement links TRBV6-1 to TRBJ1-1; D is uncertain. This CDR3 has 12 residues. Germline V CDR1 and CDR2: MNHNS, SASEGT. Trimming took off 2 bases at V and 8 bases at J, with 9 bases between the two ends. The chain's CDR3 is CASSENVQEAFF. The CDR3 region has the DNA TGTGCCAGCAGTGAAAATGTGCAGGAAGCTTTCTTT.

This chain links TRBV24-1 with TRBJ2-1; the match to TRBD2 covers 9 bases. After removal of 7 bases from V and 5 bases from J, the junction contained 5 bases not matched to a gene. Germline-derived CDR1 and CDR2 are KGHDR and SFDVKD. There are 14 residues in the CDR3. CDR3 DNA: TGTGCCACCAGAGCGGGAGGTACTGACAATGAGCAGTTCTTC. This translates into CATRAGGTDNEQFF.

V usage is TRBV2 and J usage is TRBJ2-1; D possibly corresponds to TRBD2 (5 bases). V lost 7 bases to trimming and J lost 7 bases, with 14 bases between them. CDR1 and CDR2 from the germline V gene are SNHLY and FYNNEI. The CDR3 consists of 13 residues. The CDR3 sequence: CASILVARNEQFF. CDR3 nucleotides: TGTGCCAGCATCTTAGTAGCGAGGAATGAGCAGTTCTTC. The entire variable domain, with the rest obtained from reference TRBV2 and TRBJ2-1, is as follows: EPEVTQTPSHQVTQMGQEVILRCVPISNHLYFYWYRQILGQKVEFLVSFYNNEISEKSEIFDDQFSVERPDGSNFTLKIRSTKLEDSAMYFCASILVARNEQFFGPGTRLTVL.

This clone was detected a few times. The chain links TRBV4-3 to TRBJ2-1, with 10 bases lining up with TRBD1. CDR1 is LGHNA and CDR2 is YSLEER in the germline V gene. With 3 bases clipped from V and 8 bases from J, the junction kept 4 bases outside the gene matches. The CDR3 loop spans 14 amino acids. The DNA for the CDR3 is TGCGCCAGCAGCCACGAGACAGGGGGCGATGAGCAGTTCTTC. Translated, it gives CASSHETGGDEQFF.